The 29 T cell receptor beta chains below all came from one sample that was sequenced in a study of radiation and T cells in renal cell carcinoma. Time point denoted: baseline pretreatment blood. Treatment described: 15 Gy SBRT to primary tumor, nephrectomy 4 weeks later. Data came from immunoSEQ multiplex PCR; TCRdb stores just in-frame clones and leaves some out. The sample contains about 61,000 clones, around 80% of which appear only once. Sequences were derived from blood, sampled from a patient whose treatment included radiotherapy and nephrectomy. The receptors derive from a man between 60 and 75 years old with renal cell carcinoma.

J is TRBJ2-1 and V is TRBV10-2; 7 bases are a match to TRBD2. This CDR3 comprises 13 residues. Germline V gene sequence: CDR1 WSHSY, CDR2 SAAADI. V trimming: 6 bases; J trimming: 6 bases; junction bases outside the gene matches: 5. CDR3 loop: CASSGLVVNEQFF. The CDR3 nucleotides read TGCGCCAGCAGCGGACTAGTCGTCAATGAGCAGTTCTTC.

The chain joins TRBV7-2 to TRBJ1-2; D possibly corresponds to TRBD1 (5 bases). CDR1 and CDR2 from the germline V gene are SGHTA and FQGNSA. V lost 3 bases, J lost 4 bases, and 9 bases lay in between. The CDR3 spans 13 residues. In DNA, the CDR3 is TGTGCCAGCAGCTTGGGGGGGAGCTATGGCTACACCTTC. Protein sequence: CASSLGGSYGYTF.

This chain uses TRBV4-1 with TRBJ1-1; D remains unclear. CDR1 is MGHRA, CDR2 YSYEKL, per germline. V gave up 0 bases and J gave up 14 bases, with 13 bases separating them. This CDR3 has 12 residues. The CDR3 region has the DNA TGCGCCAGCAGCCAAGATCTTGGCCGAAGATTCTTT. This encodes CASSQDLGRRFF.

The rearrangement uses TRBV6-1 and TRBJ1-1, with D possibly being TRBD1 (5 bases). CDR3 length: 15 amino acids. Trimming pared 0 bases from V and 6 bases from J, leaving 14 bases between. CDR1 is MNHNS, CDR2 SASEGT, per germline. The CDR3 region is CASSEARGFYSEAFF. The CDR3 bases are TGTGCCAGCAGTGAAGCCCGGGGGTTCTATTCTGAAGCTTTCTTT.

V is TRBV7-3 and J is TRBJ2-3, with 8 positions matching TRBD2. With V trimmed by 5 bases and J by 0 bases, 7 bases remained unmatched. CDR3 length: 16 amino acids. Germline V gives CDR1 SGHTA, CDR2 FQGTGA. CDR3 coding DNA: TGTGCCAGCAGCCCGGCGGGGGGCGGAAGCACAGATACGCAGTATTTT. Its translation: CASSPAGGGSTDTQYF. The whole variable domain, remainder taken from reference TRBV7-3 and TRBJ2-3, is GAGVSQTPSNKVTEKGKYVELRCDPISGHTALYWYRQSLGQGPEFLIYFQGTGAADDSGLPNDRFFAVRPEGSVSTLKIQRTERGDSAVYLCASSPAGGGSTDTQYFGPGTRLTVL.

This sequence joins TRBV30 and TRBJ2-3; D possibly uses TRBD1 or TRBD2 (6 bases each). The germline V gene has CDR1 GTSNPN and CDR2 SVGIG (reference sequence). V was pared by 4 bases and J by 0 bases, with 11 bases between. CDR3 length equals 14 residues. CDR3 DNA: TGTGCCTGGAAGACGGGGGCAAGCACAGATACGCAGTATTTT. The encoded protein is CAWKTGASTDTQYF.

This clone was found a few times. The chain joins TRBV30 to TRBJ1-5; D perhaps matches TRBD1 (6 bases). The germline CDR1 and CDR2 sequences are GTSNPN and SVGIG (reference sequence). The germline V and J ends were trimmed by 3 bases and 3 bases, with 15 bases remaining between them. This CDR3 spans 15 amino acids. DNA of the CDR3: TGTGCCTGGAGCGGCAGGGGACTATTCAATCAGCCCCAGCATTTT. Protein sequence: CAWSGRGLFNQPQHF.

The chain links TRBV4-3 to TRBJ2-3; D possibly corresponds to TRBD2 (5 bases). Germline assignment: CDR1 LGHNA and CDR2 YSLEER. V gave up 3 bases and J gave up 8 bases, with 12 bases separating them. The CDR3 runs to 13 residues. CDR3 DNA sequence: TGCGCCAGCAGCCAGGGGAGATTTGCTACGCAGTATTTT. Protein product: CASSQGRFATQYF.

Concerning this clone: One end of the junction is discordant with germline, which a read error may explain. The chain links TRBV7-8 to TRBJ1-2; D remains ambiguous. CDR1 is SGHVS and CDR2 is FQNEAQ in the germline V gene. The CDR3 totals 15 residues. In DNA form, the CDR3 reads TGTGCCAGCAGCTCGTTCTCCCTACAAGGCCCCGGCTGCACCTTC. It codes for CASSSFSLQGPGCTF.

The chain is built from TRBV18 and TRBJ2-1; 8 positions agree with TRBD1. This CDR3 comprises 14 residues. Per the germline V gene, CDR1 is KGHSH and CDR2 is LQKENI. V was pared by 6 bases and J by 3 bases, with 4 bases of the junction left unmatched. In nucleotides, the CDR3 is TGTGCCAGCTCTCCTGGACAGGGCTACAATGAGCAGTTCTTC. This translates into CASSPGQGYNEQFF.

The chain is built from TRBV7-2 and TRBJ1-3; D remains ambiguous. CDR3 length: 15 residues. Between the trimmed V and J ends, which lost 5 bases and 0 bases, there was a span of 11 bases. CDR1 SGHTA and CDR2 FQGNSA come from the germline V gene. CDR3 bases: TGTGCCAGCAGCGCCGGACCCTCCTCTGGAAACACCATATATTTT. It codes for CASSAGPSSGNTIYF.

This clone was seen just once. J is TRBJ1-1 and V is TRBV5-1; no reliable D call. V lost 0 bases and J 0 bases, leaving 6 bases between the germline ends. The CDR3 is made up of 14 amino acids. Germline assignment: CDR1 SGHRS and CDR2 YFSETQ. CDR3 amino acids: CASSLVPMNTEAFF. CDR3 coding DNA: TGCGCCAGCAGCTTGGTCCCGATGAACACTGAAGCTTTCTTT.

This clone was seen more than once but under ten times. The chain uses TRBV29-1 and TRBJ1-1, with TRBD1 matching 11 bases. Germline loops: CDR1 SQVTM, CDR2 ANQGSEA. With 5 bases clipped from V and 7 bases from J, the junction kept 6 bases outside the gene matches. This CDR3 region has 13 residues. This CDR3 reads CSVLRTGGNEAFF. DNA for the CDR3: TGCAGCGTTCTAAGGACAGGGGGCAATGAAGCTTTCTTT.

This clone was counted a single time. V is TRBV19 and J is TRBJ2-5, with 11 nucleotides matching TRBD2. This CDR3 has 18 amino acids. From germline, CDR1 is LNHDA and CDR2 SQIVND (reference sequence). Trimming at V came to 4 bases and at J to 2 bases, leaving 12 bases not matched to a gene. CDR3 coding DNA: TGTGCCAGTAGTACGCCGACTAGCGGGGCTCGCGCACAAGAGACCCAGTACTTC. It yields the protein CASSTPTSGARAQETQYF. The variable domain in full, with the rest retrieved from reference TRBV19 and TRBJ2-5, is DGGITQSPKYLFRKEGQNVTLSCEQNLNHDAMYWYRQDPGQGLRLIYYSQIVNDFQKGDIAEGYSVSREKKESFPLTVTSAQKNPTAFYLCASSTPTSGARAQETQYFGPGTRLLVL.

This chain uses TRBV29-1 with TRBJ2-3; 12 nucleotides line up with TRBD2. Trimming cost V 7 bases and J 3 bases; bases outside gene matches: 23. The CDR3 covers 20 residues. Per the germline V gene, CDR1 is SQVTM and CDR2 is ANQGSEA. As DNA, the CDR3 is TGCAGCGCAGCCACTAGCGGGGGGCCTATTGTGGTCCGTCTGACAGATACGCAGTATTTT. Its translation: CSAATSGGPIVVRLTDTQYF.

The V gene is TRBV7-9, the J gene TRBJ1-2; D remains unclear. Trimming stripped 5 bases from V and 4 bases from J, with 17 bases between. Germline CDR1 is SEHNR and CDR2 is FQNEAQ (reference sequence). The CDR3 runs 15 residues. The CDR3: CASSPSSHSGYGYTF. CDR3 sequence (DNA): TGTGCCAGCAGCCCAAGCAGCCATTCTGGCTATGGCTACACCTTC.

This chain links TRBV18 with TRBJ1-1, with D maybe TRBD1 (5 bases). Germline V gene sequence: CDR1 KGHSH, CDR2 LQKENI. CDR3 size: 13 residues. The ends were cut back, 3 bases at V and 5 bases at J, with 10 bases in the middle. CDR3 in DNA: TGTGCCAGCTCACCCTCAGGGTCTACTGAAGCTTTCTTT. It specifies CASSPSGSTEAFF.

The chain is built from TRBV5-1 and TRBJ2-3; 10 bases are a match to TRBD2. The CDR3 length is 16 residues. Germline V lookup: CDR1 SGHRS, CDR2 YFSETQ. The V gene end was trimmed by 2 bases and the J gene end by 2 bases; junction bases not matched to a gene: 5. The CDR3 region is CASSFASGGTTDTQYF. The DNA of the CDR3 is TGCGCCAGCAGCTTCGCTAGCGGGGGAACCACAGATACGCAGTATTTT.

V usage is TRBV7-2 and J usage is TRBJ2-1; 7 nucleotides match TRBD2. V lost 1 base and J lost 13; bases outside the gene matches: 10. Germline lookup yields CDR1 SGHTA and CDR2 FQGNSA. CDR3 length: 14 residues. Here the CDR3 reads CASSLGIVGGVQFF. The CDR3 DNA sequence: TGTGCCAGCAGCTTAGGGATTGTGGGAGGGGTCCAGTTCTTC.

The V call is TRBV5-1, the J call TRBJ2-1; D is uncertain. The CDR3 extends over 15 amino acids. CDR1 SGHRS and CDR2 YFSETQ come from the germline V gene. Trimming stripped 3 bases from V and 5 bases from J, with 15 bases between. CDR3 sequence reads: CASSSAGQFDNEQFF. DNA for the CDR3: TGCGCCAGCAGCTCTGCCGGGCAGTTCGACAATGAGCAGTTCTTC.

The chain joins TRBV4-3 to TRBJ2-3; a possible D gene is TRBD2 (6 bases). Trimming shortened V by 4 bases and J by 5 bases, and 16 bases separated the two germline ends. The length of the CDR3 is 15 residues. From germline, CDR1 is LGHNA and CDR2 YSLEER. The CDR3 is CASSPLRLVRDTQYF. DNA of the CDR3: TGCGCCAGCAGCCCCCTGAGACTAGTCAGAGATACGCAGTATTTT.

The chain links TRBV15 to TRBJ2-5; D uncertain. CDR3 length equals 17 residues. The germline V and J ends were trimmed by 1 base and 2 bases, with 17 bases remaining between them. Germline CDR1 and CDR2: LNHNV and YYDKDF (reference sequence). CDR3 in amino acids: CATSRGDMGSAQETQYF. The CDR3 DNA follows: TGTGCCACCAGCAGAGGTGACATGGGGTCGGCACAAGAGACCCAGTACTTC. The whole variable domain, remainder taken from reference TRBV15 and TRBJ2-5, is DAMVIQNPRYQVTQFGKPVTLSCSQTLNHNVMYWYQQKSSQAPKLLFHYYDKDFNNEADTPDNFQSRRPNTSFCFLDIRSPGLGDTAMYLCATSRGDMGSAQETQYFGPGTRLLVL.

The V call is TRBV7-2, the J call TRBJ2-5; 9 nucleotides match TRBD2. This CDR3 is 15 amino acids long. Unmatched junction bases numbered 9, after V lost 6 bases and J lost 4 bases. Germline V gives CDR1 SGHTA, CDR2 FQGNSA. CDR3 residues: CASRPTAGGRETQYF. The DNA for the CDR3 is TGTGCCAGCAGACCCACAGCGGGGGGCAGAGAGACCCAGTACTTC.

V is TRBV19 and J is TRBJ1-3; D is undetermined. Germline V gene data show CDR1 as LNHDA and CDR2 as SQIVND (reference sequence). The CDR3 contains 12 residues. The V gene lost 8 bases and the J gene lost 10 bases, with 15 bases spanning the gap. The CDR3 bases are TGTGCCAGTGGTCGGATCGGAGGGACCATATATTTT. It translates to CASGRIGGTIYF. The full variable domain, its missing parts supplied by reference TRBV19 and TRBJ1-3, is DGGITQSPKYLFRKEGQNVTLSCEQNLNHDAMYWYRQDPGQGLRLIYYSQIVNDFQKGDIAEGYSVSREKKESFPLTVTSAQKNPTAFYLCASGRIGGTIYFGEGSWLTVV.

The V call is TRBV29-1, the J call TRBJ1-2; D may be TRBD1 (6 bases). Germline values: CDR1 SQVTM, CDR2 ANQGSEA. The CDR3 spans 15 residues. The ends were cut back, 2 bases at V and 4 bases at J, with 17 bases in the middle. The CDR3 protein is CSVERSDRSFYGYTF. DNA of the CDR3: TGCAGCGTTGAAAGGTCAGACAGGTCTTTCTATGGCTACACCTTC.

V usage is TRBV11-2 and J usage is TRBJ2-7; D unclear. There are 14 residues in the CDR3. The V and J ends lost 4 bases and 6 bases respectively, with 16 bases between them. The V gene's germline CDR1 is SGHAT and CDR2 FQNNGV. The CDR3 loop is CASSSPSTPVEQYF. In nucleotides, the CDR3 is TGTGCCAGCAGCTCCCCATCCACTCCGGTCGAGCAGTACTTC.

The rearrangement joins TRBV18 to TRBJ2-7; TRBD2 agrees at 9 bases. V dropped 3 bases and J dropped 2; count of bases not matched to a gene: 8. CDR3 size: 16 residues. Germline assignment: CDR1 KGHSH and CDR2 LQKENI. CDR3 sequence (DNA): TGTGCCAGCTCACCTTCGTACTTAGCGGGGGCCTACGAGCAGTACGTC. This sequence encodes CASSPSYLAGAYEQYV.

V is TRBV2 and J is TRBJ1-4; D unclear. Germline lookup yields CDR1 SNHLY and CDR2 FYNNEI. V was pared by 6 bases and J by 8 bases, with 7 bases between. This CDR3 comprises 11 residues. The CDR3 region is CASRLSEKLFF. The CDR3 DNA reads as TGTGCCAGCAGGCTCTCGGAAAAACTGTTTTTT. The full variable domain, with the rest looked up from reference TRBV2 and TRBJ1-4, is EPEVTQTPSHQVTQMGQEVILRCVPISNHLYFYWYRQILGQKVEFLVSFYNNEISEKSEIFDDQFSVERPDGSNFTLKIRSTKLEDSAMYFCASRLSEKLFFGSGTQLSVL.

The chain combines TRBV7-3 with TRBJ2-1, with TRBD2 matching over 8 bases. The length of the CDR3 is 13 residues. Looked up from germline, CDR1 is SGHTA and CDR2 is FQGTGA. With V trimmed by 8 bases and J by 8 bases, 8 bases remained unmatched. The CDR3 DNA sequence: TGTGCCAGCGGACACGGGAGGGACTATGAGCAGTTCTTC. Amino acid sequence: CASGHGRDYEQFF. The full variable domain, completed using reference TRBV7-3 and TRBJ2-1, is GAGVSQTPSNKVTEKGKYVELRCDPISGHTALYWYRQSLGQGPEFLIYFQGTGAADDSGLPNDRFFAVRPEGSVSTLKIQRTERGDSAVYLCASGHGRDYEQFFGPGTRLTVL.